One sample yielded the 12 T cell receptor beta chains listed below, sequenced in a study of blood T cell repertoires in COVID-19. Sequencing used immunoSEQ multiplex PCR; TCRdb keeps in-frame clones, though not all of them. This sample has under 250,000 clones, with over 60% found just once. Sequencing was carried out using peripheral blood. These receptors were obtained from a woman in her 70s with acute or convalescent COVID-19.

This clone was observed a handful of times. The J gene is TRBJ1-4, the V gene TRBV14, with a weak D call TRBD1 (6 bases). Trimming shortened V by 0 bases and J by 7 bases, and 12 bases separated the two germline ends. The CDR3 is 15 residues long. CDR1 SGHDN and CDR2 FVKESK come from the germline V gene. The CDR3 DNA reads as TGTGCCAGCAGCCAAGAGTTGGGGGCCGGTGAAAAACTGTTTTTT. It translates to CASSQELGAGEKLFF.

The gene calls are TRBV7-2 and TRBJ2-7, with TRBD2 identical over 14 bases. J was trimmed by 4 bases and V by 8 bases; bases with no gene match: 10. The CDR3 length is 16 residues. Germline lookup yields CDR1 SGHTA and CDR2 FQGNSA. Here the CDR3 reads CASGIRLAGGEYEQYF. The CDR3, as DNA: TGTGCCAGCGGAATAAGACTAGCGGGGGGGGAATACGAGCAGTACTTC.

The rearrangement links TRBV19 to TRBJ2-3; 9 bases match TRBD2. J lost 6 bases, V lost 4 bases, and 11 bases had no gene match. The CDR3 runs 16 residues. Germline V gene data show CDR1 as LNHDA and CDR2 as SQIVND (reference sequence). CDR3 protein: CASSKIAGAPYDTQYF. In DNA form, the CDR3 reads TGTGCCAGTAGTAAAATAGCGGGGGCCCCCTACGATACGCAGTATTTT.

A word on this clone: Other DNA sequences of this sample code for an identical CDR3. The V gene is TRBV9, the J gene TRBJ2-5, with TRBD2 as a possible D gene (6 bases). CDR1 and CDR2 (germline): SGDLS, YYNGEE. V dropped 4 bases and J dropped 5 bases, with 12 bases sitting between them. The CDR3 loop spans 13 amino acids. CDR3 amino acids: CASSRDSGETQYF. CDR3 nucleotide sequence: TGTGCCAGCAGCCGAGATAGCGGCGAGACCCAGTACTTC.

This chain links TRBV7-2 with TRBJ2-1; 8 positions agree with TRBD2. V was clipped by 5 bases and J by 7 bases; unmatched bases: 10. This CDR3 is 15 amino acids long. Germline-derived CDR1 and CDR2 are SGHTA and FQGNSA. The CDR3 DNA is TGTGCCAGCAGCCCCGGACTAGCAATTGGGAATGAGCAGTTCTTC. Its protein is CASSPGLAIGNEQFF. Based on the CDR3 plus reference TRBV7-2 and TRBJ2-1, the full variable domain is GAGVSQSPSNKVTEKGKDVELRCDPISGHTALYWYRQSLGQGLEFLIYFQGNSAPDKSGLPSDRFSAERTGGSVSTLTIQRTQQEDSAVYLCASSPGLAIGNEQFFGPGTRLTVL.

The chain joins TRBV19 to TRBJ2-2; 8 bases match TRBD2. Looked up from germline, CDR1 is LNHDA and CDR2 is SQIVND (reference sequence). The CDR3 totals 20 residues. J lost 1 base, V lost 7 bases, and 20 bases had no gene match. The DNA for the CDR3 is TGTGCCAGTACTCGCTCGGCGGGGGGCCCCCAGATTTTGAACACCGGGGAGCTGTTTTTT. Translated, it gives CASTRSAGGPQILNTGELFF. The whole variable domain, filled in from reference TRBV19 and TRBJ2-2, reads DGGITQSPKYLFRKEGQNVTLSCEQNLNHDAMYWYRQDPGQGLRLIYYSQIVNDFQKGDIAEGYSVSREKKESFPLTVTSAQKNPTAFYLCASTRSAGGPQILNTGELFFGEGSRLTVL.

The V call is TRBV29-1, the J call TRBJ2-5, with D uncertain. Germline V gives CDR1 SQVTM, CDR2 ANQGSEA. This CDR3 comprises 12 residues. The ends were cut back, 3 bases at V and 2 bases at J, with 7 bases in the middle. The CDR3 here is CSVDDIQETQYF. Written as DNA, the CDR3 is TGCAGCGTTGACGACATACAAGAGACCCAGTACTTC. The full variable domain, its missing parts supplied by reference TRBV29-1 and TRBJ2-5, is SAVISQKPSRDICQRGTSLTIQCQVDSQVTMMFWYRQQPGQSLTLIATANQGSEATYESGFVIDKFPISRPNLTFSTLTVSNMSPEDSSIYLCSVDDIQETQYFGPGTRLLVL.

This clone was counted only a few times. The same CDR3 can be traced to other DNA sequences in this sample. The gene calls are TRBV9 and TRBJ2-5, with D perhaps TRBD2 (5 bases). Trimming pared 2 bases from V and 5 bases from J, leaving 7 bases between. The germline gives CDR1 SGDLS, CDR2 YYNGEE. The CDR3 consists of 12 residues. CDR3 loop: CASSVGGETQYF. CDR3 bases: TGTGCCAGCAGCGTCGGCGGGGAGACCCAGTACTTC.

The rearrangement links TRBV3-1 (or the pseudogene TRBV3-2) to TRBJ2-4; 7 bases are a match to TRBD1. Germline V gene data show CDR1 as LGHDT and CDR2 as YNNKEL (reference sequence). V shed 2 bases, J shed 8 bases, and the junction held 6 bases outside the gene matches. The CDR3 length is 14 residues. CDR3 nucleotide sequence: TGTGCCAGCAGCCAACTAGGGGGCCACGACATTCAGTACTTC. It yields the protein CASSQLGGHDIQYF.

This clone was observed a few times. The chain is built from TRBV24-1 and TRBJ1-2, with unresolved D. CDR1 KGHDR and CDR2 SFDVKD come from the germline V gene. V lost 3 bases, J lost 2 bases, and 9 bases lay in between. CDR3 length: 14 residues. CDR3 DNA: TGTGCCACCAGTGATCGACAAGACAACTATGGCTACACCTTC. Its translation is CATSDRQDNYGYTF.

This clone turned up a few times. This chain uses TRBV7-2 with TRBJ2-1; 16 nucleotides agree with TRBD2. J gave up 5 bases and V 5 bases, and 3 bases lay outside the gene matches. The CDR3 is made up of 16 amino acids. In germline, CDR1 is SGHTA, CDR2 FQGNSA. The CDR3 DNA reads as TGTGCCAGCAGCGCGGGACTAGCGGGGGGGAACAATGAGCAGTTCTTC. Translating gives CASSAGLAGGNNEQFF.

J is TRBJ1-3 and V is TRBV7-8; D might be TRBD1 (6 bases). CDR3 length: 18 amino acids. Germline V gene data show CDR1 as SGHVS and CDR2 as FQNEAQ. Trimming left V 1 base short and J 0 bases short, with 16 bases between. The CDR3 is CASSLGGHTIGSGNTIYF. CDR3 nucleotide sequence: TGTGCCAGCAGCTTAGGGGGACACACCATCGGCTCTGGAAACACCATATATTTT.